Listed below are T cell receptor beta chains from one sample, sequenced in a study of CD8+CD57+ T cells in acquired aplastic anemia. MiXCR was run by TCRdb on the reads, yielding one entry per CDR3 protein. The sample lists around 430,000 distinct CDR3 sequences, around 32% occurring once. Sequenced input: sorted CD4+, CD8+, or CD8+CD57+ T cells (not recorded which) from PBMCs. Every receptor here comes from a human donor with aplastic anemia. CDR3s include the opening cysteine and the closing phenylalanine or tryptophan. A D gene is named only where the DNA matches it firmly. Clone size is not always given. Where it is, it says once, few, many or a class for expanded clones.

cdr3_aa: CASRSPGSGTEAFF; cdr3_nt: TGTGCCAGCAGATCCCCCGGTAGCGGCACTGAAGCTTTCTTT; d_call: -; j_call: TRBJ1-1; clone_size: -; v_call: TRBV25-1
cdr3_aa: CASSTNRRGHEKLFF; cdr3_nt: TGTGCCAGCAGCACAAATCGGAGGGGGCACGAAAAACTGTTTTTT; d_call: TRBD1; j_call: TRBJ1-4; clone_size: few; v_call: TRBV7-9
cdr3_aa: CASKSNEQFF; cdr3_nt: TGTGCCAGCAAGAGCAATGAGCAGTTCTTC; d_call: -; j_call: TRBJ2-1; clone_size: few; v_call: TRBV7-9
cdr3_aa: CASRDRENTEAFF; cdr3_nt: TGTGCCAGCAGGGACAGGGAGAACACTGAAGCTTTCTTT; d_call: TRBD1; j_call: TRBJ1-1; clone_size: -; v_call: TRBV12-3/TRBV12-4
cdr3_aa: CASTQGFNQPQHF; cdr3_nt: TGTGCCAGCACACAGGGTTTTAATCAGCCCCAGCATTTT; d_call: -; j_call: TRBJ1-5; clone_size: once; v_call: TRBV24-1
cdr3_aa: CASSAPRTGPYNEQFF; cdr3_nt: TGTGCCAGCAGTGCTCCTAGGACAGGACCCTACAATGAGCAGTTCTTC; d_call: TRBD1; j_call: TRBJ2-1; clone_size: -; v_call: TRBV25-1
cdr3_aa: CASSLVPLARAGNSPLHF; cdr3_nt: TGCGCCAGCAGCTTGGTACCCTTGGCTCGGGCCGGTAATTCACCCCTCCACTTT; d_call: -; j_call: TRBJ1-6; clone_size: -; v_call: TRBV5-1
cdr3_aa: CASSTVGWEQYF; cdr3_nt: TGTGCCAGCAGCACCGTTGGGTGGGAGCAGTACTTC; d_call: -; j_call: TRBJ2-7; clone_size: many; v_call: TRBV7-2
cdr3_aa: CASSYSVDRGRMTFNQPQHF; cdr3_nt: TGTGCCAGCAGTTACTCGGTGGACAGGGGGAGGATGACTTTCAATCAGCCCCAGCATTTT; d_call: TRBD1; j_call: TRBJ1-5; clone_size: -; v_call: TRBV6-2/TRBV6-3
cdr3_aa: CASSLAIRRGYTF; cdr3_nt: TGCGCCAGCAGCTTGGCTATCAGGAGAGGCTACACCTTC; d_call: -; j_call: TRBJ1-2; clone_size: many; v_call: TRBV5-1